This record looks at one T cell receptor (beta chain) sequence and its context. Its antigen remains unknown. This sample includes further DNA sequences coding for the same CDR3. The sample originates from a study of cytomegalovirus exposure and HLA in healthy donors. Germline V lookup: CDR1 SNHLY, CDR2 FYNNEI. V lost 3 bases and J lost 7, with 13 bases in between. The CDR3 contains 13 residues. Study findings and constraints: Earlier results showed most TCR beta V segments being productive about 87% or about 30% of the time.

PCR was performed using 60 Vbeta and 13 Jbeta primers. Repertoires were generated with immunoSEQ multiplex PCR, while TCRdb's copy carries only in-frame clones and drops some. Of about 130,000 clones in the sample, over 9.5% were seen once. The rearrangement links TRBV2 to TRBJ2-7, with D unresolved. The sequenced sample consisted of PBMCs. This TCR derives from a woman aged 18-29 years in good health and CMV-seropositive. The CDR3 loop reads CASSDSELEEQYF. CDR3 in DNA: TGTGCCAGCAGTGACTCCGAACTTGAGGAGCAGTACTTC.